This T cell receptor beta chain originates from a study of shared clonotypes between healthy human individuals. CDR3 length equals 15 residues. Germline V CDR1 and CDR2: SGHTA, FQGTGA. The V and J ends lost 0 bases and 8 bases, in that order; junction bases with no gene match: 6. General observations from the study: Naive CD4 clonotypes overlapped across a handful of donors at approximately 5%. The four-donor shared clonotypes exceeded non-shared clonotypes in generation probability, with non-shared ones scoring lower.

The assay was immunoSEQ multiplex PCR, and TCRdb's table has in-frame clones only and misses some. The table lists 2,500,000 or so clones, less than 95% of them singletons, with about 0.36% in the top ten. As concerns this clone: Its matching antigen is unknown.

Sample: naive CD4+ T cells from PBMCs. The subset here: CD45RA+ positively selected. The chain employs TRBV7-3 and TRBJ2-1, with TRBD2 identical over 8 bases. The receptor's source is a young man in good health. Some clones in this sample may be carry-over from other donors' samples. The CDR3 loop reads CASSLTAGVSDEQFF. The CDR3, as DNA: TGTGCCAGCAGCTTAACAGCGGGAGTCTCGGATGAGCAGTTCTTC.